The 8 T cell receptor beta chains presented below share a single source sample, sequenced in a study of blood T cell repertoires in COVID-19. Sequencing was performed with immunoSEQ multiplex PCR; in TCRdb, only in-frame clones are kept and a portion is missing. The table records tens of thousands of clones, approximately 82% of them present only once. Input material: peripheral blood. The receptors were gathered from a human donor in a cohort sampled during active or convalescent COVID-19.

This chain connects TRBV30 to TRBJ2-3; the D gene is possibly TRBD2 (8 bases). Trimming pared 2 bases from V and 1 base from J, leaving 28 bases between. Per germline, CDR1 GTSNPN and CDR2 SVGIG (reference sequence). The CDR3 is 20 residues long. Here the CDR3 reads CAWSPAFGRGRIGGTDTQYF. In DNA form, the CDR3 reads TGTGCCTGGAGTCCCGCGTTCGGGAGGGGGCGGATTGGGGGCACAGATACGCAGTATTTT. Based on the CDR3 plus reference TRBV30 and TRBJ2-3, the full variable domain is SQTIHQWPATLVQPVGSPLSLECTVEGTSNPNLYWYRQAAGRGLQLLFYSVGIGQISSEVPQNLSASRPQDRQFILSSKKLLLSDSGFYLCAWSPAFGRGRIGGTDTQYFGPGTRLTVL.

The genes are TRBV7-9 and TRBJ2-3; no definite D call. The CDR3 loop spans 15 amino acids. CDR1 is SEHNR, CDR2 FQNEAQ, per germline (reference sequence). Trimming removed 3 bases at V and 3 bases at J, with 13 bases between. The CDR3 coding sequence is TGTGCCAGCAGCTTTTGGAATCCGACAACAGATACGCAGTATTTT. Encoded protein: CASSFWNPTTDTQYF.

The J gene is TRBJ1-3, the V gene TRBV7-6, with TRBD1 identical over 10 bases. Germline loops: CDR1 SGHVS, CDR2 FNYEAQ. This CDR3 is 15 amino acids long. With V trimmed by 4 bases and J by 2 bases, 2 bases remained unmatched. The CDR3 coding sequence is TGTGCCAGCAGCTCGGACAGGGGGGCTGGAAACACCATATATTTT. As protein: CASSSDRGAGNTIYF.

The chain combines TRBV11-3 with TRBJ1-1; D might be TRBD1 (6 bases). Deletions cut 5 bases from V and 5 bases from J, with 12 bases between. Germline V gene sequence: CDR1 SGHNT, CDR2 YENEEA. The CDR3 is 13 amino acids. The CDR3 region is CASSAGVGTEAFF. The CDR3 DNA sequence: TGTGCCAGCAGCGCAGGGGTGGGTACTGAAGCTTTCTTT.

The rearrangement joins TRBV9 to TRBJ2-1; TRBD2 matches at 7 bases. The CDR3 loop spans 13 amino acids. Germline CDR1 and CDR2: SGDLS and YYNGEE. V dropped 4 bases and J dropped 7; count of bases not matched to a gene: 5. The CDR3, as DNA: TGTGCCAGCAGCCCTTGGACTAGTAATGAGCAGTTCTTC. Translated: CASSPWTSNEQFF.

The DNA of the CDR3 is TGTGCCAGCAGCACTCGGACAGGGTCGAACACTGAAGCTTTCTTT. This codes for CASSTRTGSNTEAFF. The chain combines TRBV9 with TRBJ1-1, with TRBD1 matching 8 bases. From germline, CDR1 is SGDLS and CDR2 YYNGEE. The CDR3 sequence is 15 residues long. The junction had 6 bases not matched to a gene; V was cut back by 4 bases and J by 1 base.

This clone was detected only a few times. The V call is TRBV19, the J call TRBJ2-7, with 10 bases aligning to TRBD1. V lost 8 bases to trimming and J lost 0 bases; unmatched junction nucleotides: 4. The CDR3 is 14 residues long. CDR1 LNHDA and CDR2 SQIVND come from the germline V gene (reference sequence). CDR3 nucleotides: TGTGCCAGTGCCGGGACAGGGGCCTCCTACGAGCAGTACTTC. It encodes CASAGTGASYEQYF. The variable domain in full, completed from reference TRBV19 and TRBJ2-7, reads DGGITQSPKYLFRKEGQNVTLSCEQNLNHDAMYWYRQDPGQGLRLIYYSQIVNDFQKGDIAEGYSVSREKKESFPLTVTSAQKNPTAFYLCASAGTGASYEQYFGPGTRLTVT.

The CDR3 protein is CASRTHTVNYGYTF. CDR3 DNA sequence: TGTGCCAGCAGGACCCACACAGTTAACTATGGCTACACCTTC. This chain connects TRBV28 to TRBJ1-2; D remains unclear. V lost 6 bases, J lost 1 base, and 12 bases lay in between. Looked up from germline, CDR1 is MDHEN and CDR2 is SYDVKM. The CDR3 runs to 14 residues.